The 6 T cell receptor beta chains below were found in one sample sequenced in a study of long-term antiretroviral therapy in people with HIV. Version v3.0 of the immunoSEQ assay ran at survey level. Clones were read by immunoSEQ multiplex PCR, and TCRdb kept only the in-frame ones, dropping some. The sample lists 39,000 or so clones; around 79% were seen once. Sequenced material: unsorted PBMCs, taken 0.6 years after starting antiretroviral therapy. These receptors all come from a man between 18 and 29 years old with HIV.

The gene calls are TRBV28 and TRBJ1-2; D perhaps matches TRBD1 (5 bases). This CDR3 is 14 amino acids long. V was clipped by 3 bases and J by 8 bases, with 16 bases between them. CDR1 is MDHEN and CDR2 is SYDVKM in the germline V gene. This chain's CDR3 is CASSFPGPLRGYTF. In DNA, the CDR3 is TGTGCCAGCAGTTTCCCAGGGCCCCTCAGGGGCTACACCTTC.

This chain uses TRBV5-8 with TRBJ1-5, with D possibly TRBD1 on 5 matching bases. Germline V gene sequence: CDR1 SGHTS, CDR2 YDEGEE. This CDR3 is 14 amino acids long. V gave up 5 bases and J gave up 5 bases, with 14 bases separating them. The CDR3 sequence is CASSRGDPDQPQHF. Written as DNA, the CDR3 is TGTGCCAGCAGTAGAGGGGATCCGGATCAGCCCCAGCATTTT.

CDR3 loop: CASSQGGQAEAFF. In nucleotides, the CDR3 is TGCGCCAGCAGCCAAGGTGGACAGGCAGAAGCTTTCTTT. The V call is TRBV4-3, the J call TRBJ1-1, with 7 bases aligning to TRBD1. CDR3 length equals 13 residues. V was pared by 1 base and J by 8 bases, with 4 bases of the junction left unmatched. Germline loops: CDR1 LGHNA, CDR2 YSLEER.

The chain uses TRBV4-3 and TRBJ2-7; TRBD1 or TRBD2 may be the D gene (5 bases each). The germline CDR1 and CDR2 sequences are LGHNA and YSLEER. The length of the CDR3 is 14 residues. V was shortened by 3 bases and J by 7 bases, with 16 bases between the two germline ends. CDR3 sequence: CASSHRQGATEQYF. CDR3 sequence (DNA): TGCGCCAGCAGCCATAGGCAGGGAGCTACAGAGCAGTACTTC.

The chain recombines TRBV29-1 with TRBJ2-1, with 13 bases lining up with TRBD2. Trimming at V came to 7 bases and at J to 10 bases, leaving 10 bases not matched to a gene. Germline V gene lookup returns CDR1 SQVTM and CDR2 ANQGSEA. The CDR3 sequence is 14 residues long. For the CDR3, the DNA is TGCAGCGCTATCACTAGCGGGAGGGCCAGGGAGCAGTTCTTC. The encoded protein is CSAITSGRAREQFF.

V is TRBV7-2 and J is TRBJ2-7; TRBD2 is a possible D gene (7 bases). Trimming removed 5 bases from V and 6 bases from J, with 17 bases in between. Germline CDR1 and CDR2: SGHTA and FQGNSA. This CDR3 region has 14 residues. The CDR3 protein is CASSPLGGAGEQYF. The CDR3 DNA reads as TGTGCCAGCAGCCCCCTGGGGGGGGCGGGCGAGCAGTACTTC. The full variable domain, its missing parts supplied by reference TRBV7-2 and TRBJ2-7, is GAGVSQSPSNKVTEKGKDVELRCDPISGHTALYWYRQSLGQGLEFLIYFQGNSAPDKSGLPSDRFSAERTGGSVSTLTIQRTQQEDSAVYLCASSPLGGAGEQYFGPGTRLTVT.